Reported below is one T cell receptor (beta chain). This sample is drawn from a study of blood T cell repertoires in COVID-19. Sequencing was performed with immunoSEQ multiplex PCR; in TCRdb, only in-frame clones are kept and a portion is missing. The table lists 350,000 to 450,000 clones, approximately 90% of them singletons. The CDR3 loop spans 16 amino acids. V lost 4 bases to trimming and J lost 3 bases, with 15 bases between them. CDR1 is MNHEY, CDR2 SVGEGT, per germline. Those enrolled, adults aged 18 to 89 years, came from fewer than 25 US areas. This TCR came from a woman between 18 and 29 years old who had been exposed to COVID-19. What was sequenced was PBMCs or T cells enriched from blood (not recorded which). V and J are TRBV6-2 or TRBV6-3 and TRBJ2-2, with a possible D match to TRBD2 (5 bases). CDR3 region: CASSSKWELDTGELFF. The DNA of the CDR3 is TGTGCCAGCAGTTCGAAATGGGAGTTGGACACCGGGGAGCTGTTTTTT.